This T cell receptor beta chain was obtained from a study of blood T cell repertoires in COVID-19. Only in-frame clones appear in the TCRdb table, and some are missing; sequencing was by immunoSEQ multiplex PCR. Of 210,000 or so clones listed, 80% to 90% were seen once; the top ten hold roughly 10%. The trim removed 0 bases at V and 3 bases at J, leaving 6 bases unmatched. The CDR3 covers 16 residues. The germline gives CDR1 SGHKS, CDR2 YYEKEE (reference sequence). This clonotype was obtained from a woman of 80 years or more with acute or convalescent COVID-19. The chain carries TRBV5-5 and TRBJ1-5; TRBD1 agrees at 7 bases. Sample: peripheral blood. CDR3 coding DNA: TGTGCCAGCAGCTTGGCCGGGACAGAAATCAATCAGCCCCAGCATTTT. As protein: CASSLAGTEINQPQHF.